This entry lists 30 T cell receptor beta chains sequenced from one sample in a study of regulatory T cells in long-lasting Graves disease. TCR beta libraries were built with iRepertoire HTBI primers and Arm-PCR of CDR3 regions. TCRdb ran MiXCR on the multiplex PCR reads and lists one entry per CDR3 protein. The sample lists hundreds of thousands of distinct CDR3 sequences; approximately 15% were seen once. Stated time point: newly diagnosed GD, antithyroid drugs for less than 3 months. Isolated PBMC RNA provided the starting material for the TCR library. These same records also appear under a second study, on T cells in Graves' hyperthyroidism and ophthalmopathy.

The material sequenced was peripheral blood mononuclear cells (PBMCs), taken at new diagnosis, from a patient treated with antithyroid drugs. Every receptor here comes from a man aged 35 to 55 with Graves disease.

This sequence joins TRBV11-2 and TRBJ2-2; no firm D call. This CDR3 spans 16 amino acids. Per the germline V gene, CDR1 is SGHAT and CDR2 is FQNNGV. Trimming stripped 1 base from V and 4 bases from J, with 13 bases between. CDR3 nucleotides: TGTGCCAGCAGCTTAGTTACAGTTTCGGGCACCGGGGAGCTGTTTTTT. Encoded protein: CASSLVTVSGTGELFF.

Ten or more counts support this clonotype. J is TRBJ2-1 and V is TRBV11-2, with D possibly TRBD2 on 6 matching bases. CDR3 size: 18 residues. Germline CDR1 SGHAT, CDR2 FQNNGV. The ends were cut back, 0 bases at V and 0 bases at J, with 15 bases in the middle. For the CDR3, the DNA is TGTGCCAGCAGCTTAGAAGGTCGGGGACTGAGCTCCTACAATGAGCAGTTCTTC. This gives the protein CASSLEGRGLSSYNEQFF.

This clonotype was observed at least ten times. This rearrangement joins TRBV5-1 to TRBJ2-2, with 7 positions matching TRBD2. Germline lookup yields CDR1 SGHRS and CDR2 YFSETQ. V shed 0 bases and J 0 bases; nucleotides not matched to a gene: 5. The CDR3 runs to 17 residues. CDR3 region: CASSLENGGTNTGELFF. CDR3 in DNA: TGCGCCAGCAGCTTGGAGAACGGGGGGACGAACACCGGGGAGCTGTTTTTT. The complete variable domain, with remaining parts taken from reference TRBV5-1 and TRBJ2-2, reads KAGVTQTPRYLIKTRGQQVTLSCSPISGHRSVSWYQQTPGQGLQFLFEYFSETQRNKGNFPGRFSGRQFSNSRSEMNVSTLELGDSALYLCASSLENGGTNTGELFFGEGSRLTVL.

This clonotype came up many times. The chain couples TRBV18 to TRBJ2-7; 7 bases match TRBD1. The CDR3 has 15 amino acids. The germline V gene encodes CDR1 KGHSH and CDR2 LQKENI. V gave up 5 bases and J gave up 3 bases; unmatched junction bases: 10. The CDR3 protein is CASSWNRGFIYEQYF. Written as DNA, the CDR3 is TGTGCCAGCTCATGGAACAGGGGTTTTATCTACGAGCAGTACTTC.

This clonotype was counted a few times. CDR3 sequence (DNA): TGTGCCAGCTTAACAAATGAAGACAGAAACTCTGGAAACACCATATATTTT. It yields the protein CASLTNEDRNSGNTIYF. The chain couples TRBV18 to TRBJ1-3; tentative D call: TRBD1 (5 bases). The germline CDR1 and CDR2 sequences are KGHSH and LQKENI. With 7 bases removed from V and 0 bases from J, the gap between germline ends came to 19 bases. CDR3 length equals 17 residues.

This clonotype was seen many times. The chain couples TRBV7-3 to TRBJ1-1, with 10 bases lining up with TRBD1. V was pared by 5 bases and J by 5 bases, with 5 bases of the junction left unmatched. The CDR3 extends over 14 amino acids. CDR1 and CDR2 from the germline V gene are SGHTA and FQGTGA. The CDR3 loop is CASSPTGGFTEAFF. The DNA of the CDR3 is TGTGCCAGCAGCCCGACAGGGGGCTTTACTGAAGCTTTCTTT.

The sample holds a few counts of this clonotype. The junction departs from the called germline gene at one end, perhaps through a read error. This chain connects TRBV12-3 or TRBV12-4 to TRBJ1-1; D might be TRBD1 (5 bases). The CDR3 sequence is 13 residues long. CDR3 amino acids: CAGSFPGRTEAFF. The CDR3 DNA follows: TGTGCCGGCAGTTTCCCAGGGCGAACTGAAGCTTTCTTT.

V gene TRBV5-1 combines with J gene TRBJ1-2, with 7 nucleotides matching TRBD1. Germline CDR1 SGHRS, CDR2 YFSETQ. Trimming took 3 bases from V and 4 from J; bases not matched to a gene: 6. This CDR3 has 14 amino acids. This chain's CDR3 is CASSSGQRGYGYTF. The CDR3 region has the DNA TGCGCCAGCAGCTCGGGACAGCGAGGCTATGGCTACACCTTC.

This clonotype was seen many times. The chain combines TRBV18 with TRBJ1-1, with unresolved D. V was clipped by 5 bases and J by 3 bases, with 19 bases between them. CDR3 size: 16 residues. The V gene's germline CDR1 is KGHSH and CDR2 LQKENI. Written as DNA, the CDR3 is TGTGCCAGCTCATTACCCGGCGCGGTGGCGTACACTGAAGCTTTCTTT. Translation: CASSLPGAVAYTEAFF.

This clonotype was seen only a few times. The chain links TRBV5-1 to TRBJ2-5; maybe TRBD2 (6 bases). The CDR3 consists of 14 residues. Trimming stripped 3 bases from V and 1 base from J, with 10 bases between. CDR1 and CDR2 from the germline V gene are SGHRS and YFSETQ. The CDR3 sequence is CASSSSGSQETQYF. CDR3 in DNA: TGCGCCAGCAGCTCCAGCGGGTCCCAAGAGACCCAGTACTTC.

This clonotype was counted at least ten times. V is TRBV7-8 and J is TRBJ2-3; D is uncertain. The V end was cut by 4 bases, the J end by 11 bases, with 10 bases between. This CDR3 is built from 11 residues. Germline CDR1 reads SGHVS; CDR2 reads FQNEAQ. The CDR3 nucleotides read TGTGCCAGCAGCTCGGGCTCTAGGCAGTATTTT. Translation gives CASSSGSRQYF.

V is TRBV12-3 or TRBV12-4 and J is TRBJ2-1; 12 bases agree with TRBD2. CDR3 size: 15 residues. Trimming took 5 bases from V and 7 from J; bases not matched to a gene: 6. CDR3 nucleotides: TGTGCCAGCAGTGCCGGGACTAGCGGGCGGAATGAGCAGTTCTTC. Its translation: CASSAGTSGRNEQFF.

This clonotype was observed at least ten times. CDR3 nucleotides: TGTGCCAGCAGTTACTCGACAGGGTTAGCGGGGGGGGGAAGCACAGATACGCAGTATTTT. It translates to CASSYSTGLAGGGSTDTQYF. The chain couples TRBV6-5 to TRBJ2-3, with 11 bases matching TRBD2. J gave up 0 bases and V 0 bases, and 11 bases lay outside the gene matches. Looked up from germline, CDR1 is MNHEY and CDR2 is SVGAGI. The CDR3 extends over 20 amino acids.

This clonotype was seen many times. The CDR3: CATSDPGGRGETQYF. DNA of the CDR3: TGTGCCACCAGTGACCCTGGGGGTAGGGGAGAGACCCAGTACTTC. The J gene is TRBJ2-5, the V gene TRBV24-1; tentatively, D is TRBD1 or TRBD2 (5 bases each). The CDR3 has 15 residues. Trimming cost V 4 bases and J 4 bases, with 15 bases left between them. CDR1 is KGHDR and CDR2 is SFDVKD in the germline V gene.

This clonotype has a count of ten or more. The J gene is TRBJ2-3, the V gene TRBV25-1; D not resolved. Germline V gene data show CDR1 as MGHDK and CDR2 as SYGVNS. V was trimmed by 6 bases and J by 2 bases, leaving 18 bases between them. The CDR3 covers 16 residues. CDR3 in DNA: TGTGCCAGCAGCGCGAAGATGGATGCCCACACAGATACGCAGTATTTT. The encoded protein is CASSAKMDAHTDTQYF.

This clonotype came up a few times. The rearrangement joins TRBV20-1 to TRBJ1-3, with 9 bases matching TRBD1. Germline CDR1 reads DFQATT; CDR2 reads SNEGSKA (reference sequence). The CDR3 has 15 amino acids. The V gene end was trimmed by 0 bases and the J gene end by 7 bases; junction bases not matched to a gene: 7. CDR3 bases: TGCAGTGCTAGAGATTCCGGGACAGGGAGGAACACCATATATTTT. Protein sequence: CSARDSGTGRNTIYF.

The gene calls are TRBV18 and TRBJ2-2, with D uncertain. This CDR3 is built from 11 residues. CDR1 and CDR2 (germline): KGHSH, LQKENI. V lost 8 bases, J lost 4 bases, and 5 bases lay in between. In DNA form, the CDR3 reads TGTGCCAGCGAAACCACCGGGGAGCTGTTTTTT. Amino acids: CASETTGELFF.

The gene calls are TRBV28 and TRBJ1-3; no clear D. The germline V and J ends were trimmed by 3 bases and 0 bases, with 15 bases remaining between them. The CDR3 loop spans 17 amino acids. Germline V lookup: CDR1 MDHEN, CDR2 SYDVKM. The CDR3 nucleotides are TGTGCCAGCAGTTTTTCCATTAGGGAGTACTCTGGAAACACCATATATTTT. It translates to CASSFSIREYSGNTIYF.

At least ten counts were recorded for this clonotype. The V gene is TRBV3-1, the J gene TRBJ1-5; no reliable D call. There are 12 residues in the CDR3. Trimming shortened V by 3 bases and J by 7 bases, and 7 bases separated the two germline ends. The V gene's germline CDR1 is LGHDT and CDR2 YNNKEL (reference sequence). CDR3 sequence: CASSQGGQPQHF. DNA of the CDR3: TGTGCCAGCAGCCAGGGAGGCCAGCCCCAGCATTTT.

On this clonotype: A read error is likely here: a far larger clone is one base away. This chain uses TRBV28 with TRBJ2-7; D call uncertain. The J call may be wrong; the DNA end is better matched by TRBJ2-1. The CDR3 is 17 residues long. Germline CDR1 and CDR2: MDHEN and SYDVKM. The CDR3 sequence: CAGSLPLWLSSYNEQFF. The CDR3 region has the DNA TGTGCCGGCAGTTTACCTCTTTGGCTAAGCTCCTACAATGAGCAGTTCTTC.

There are many counts of this clonotype. The genes are TRBV7-8 and TRBJ2-7, with D perhaps TRBD2 (6 bases). Germline V lookup: CDR1 SGHVS, CDR2 FQNEAQ. This CDR3 is 13 amino acids long. V was shortened by 4 bases and J by 1 base, with 8 bases between the two germline ends. The CDR3 spells CASSSLASYEQYF. CDR3 DNA: TGTGCCAGCAGCTCACTAGCATCCTACGAGCAGTACTTC.

This clonotype has just a few counts. This chain connects TRBV6-9 to TRBJ1-6; TRBD1 is a possible D gene (6 bases). The V end was cut by 4 bases, the J end by 7 bases, with 11 bases between. Per germline, CDR1 MNHGY and CDR2 SVAAGI. This CDR3 comprises 14 residues. The chain's CDR3 is CASSSIDRNSPLHF. Here the CDR3 DNA reads TGTGCCAGCAGTTCAATTGACAGGAATTCACCCCTCCACTTT.

CDR3 sequence reads: CASRDHGGTGELFF. CDR3 DNA sequence: TGTGCCAGCAGGGACCACGGTGGCACCGGGGAGCTGTTTTTT. The chain combines TRBV2 with TRBJ2-2, with D unresolved. CDR1 and CDR2 (germline): SNHLY, FYNNEI. The length of the CDR3 is 14 residues. Between the trimmed V and J ends, which lost 6 bases and 4 bases, there was a span of 12 bases.

This clonotype was recorded many times. CDR3 amino acids: CASSLTGFNSPLHF. In nucleotides, the CDR3 is TGTGCCAGCAGCCTTACAGGGTTTAATTCACCCCTCCACTTT. The V and J genes are TRBV28 and TRBJ1-6; tentatively, D is TRBD1 (6 bases). V lost 6 bases to trimming and J lost 6 bases, with 12 bases between them. This CDR3 is built from 14 residues. CDR1 and CDR2 (germline): MDHEN, SYDVKM.

This clonotype was found many times. The rearrangement links TRBV5-1 to TRBJ2-3; 10 positions agree with TRBD1. Germline CDR1 reads SGHRS; CDR2 reads YFSETQ. The CDR3 runs to 15 residues. V lost 4 bases and J lost 5; bases outside the gene matches: 7. The CDR3 coding sequence is TGCGCCAGCAGCCCCAGGGACAGGGGTAGAGATACGCAGTATTTT. Encoded protein: CASSPRDRGRDTQYF.

Notes on this clonotype: Its ends do not fully match the called genes, so a read error is possible. V gene TRBV6-5 combines with J gene TRBJ1-6, with unresolved D. Germline loops: CDR1 MNHEY, CDR2 SVGAGI. The CDR3 is 15 residues long. The CDR3 reads CASSYEGVYNPPLHF. In DNA form, the CDR3 reads TGTGCCAGCAGTTACGAGGGAGTTTATAATCCACCCCTCCACTTT.

A word on this clonotype: It differs at one base from a far larger clone, so likely a read error. This chain uses TRBV2 with TRBJ2-7, with TRBD2 identical over 13 bases. Germline CDR1 reads SNHLY; CDR2 reads FYNNEI. The V gene end was trimmed by 4 bases and the J gene end by 7 bases; junction bases not matched to a gene: 7. The CDR3 covers 15 residues. CDR3 sequence (DNA): TGTGCCAGCAGTGGTACTAGCGGGGGGGCCAGGGAGCAGTACTTC. This sequence encodes CASSGTSGGAREQYF.

This clonotype was recorded many times. The chain combines TRBV7-8 with TRBJ2-7; no definite D call. The CDR3 is 14 residues long. In germline, CDR1 is SGHVS, CDR2 FQNEAQ. The V and J ends lost 1 base and 7 bases respectively, with 14 bases between them. The CDR3 DNA is TGTGCCAGCAGCTTAGAGCCCACTCGGATTGAGCAGTACTTC. It codes for CASSLEPTRIEQYF.

This clonotype was observed at least ten times. V usage is TRBV20-1 and J usage is TRBJ2-3, with unresolved D. V lost 5 bases and J lost 0, with 6 bases in between. The CDR3 spans 12 residues. Germline V lookup: CDR1 DFQATT, CDR2 SNEGSKA (reference sequence). The CDR3 loop is CSARASTDTQYF. CDR3 in DNA: TGCAGTGCTCGAGCAAGCACAGATACGCAGTATTTT.

This chain links TRBV7-2 with TRBJ2-7; 8 nucleotides agree with TRBD2. This CDR3 spans 14 amino acids. Trimming at V came to 0 bases and at J to 5 bases, leaving 3 bases not matched to a gene. The germline V gene has CDR1 SGHTA and CDR2 FQGNSA. For the CDR3, the DNA is TGTGCCAGCAGCTTAGCAGCGGGGGTCGACGAGCAGTACTTC. Its protein product is CASSLAAGVDEQYF.